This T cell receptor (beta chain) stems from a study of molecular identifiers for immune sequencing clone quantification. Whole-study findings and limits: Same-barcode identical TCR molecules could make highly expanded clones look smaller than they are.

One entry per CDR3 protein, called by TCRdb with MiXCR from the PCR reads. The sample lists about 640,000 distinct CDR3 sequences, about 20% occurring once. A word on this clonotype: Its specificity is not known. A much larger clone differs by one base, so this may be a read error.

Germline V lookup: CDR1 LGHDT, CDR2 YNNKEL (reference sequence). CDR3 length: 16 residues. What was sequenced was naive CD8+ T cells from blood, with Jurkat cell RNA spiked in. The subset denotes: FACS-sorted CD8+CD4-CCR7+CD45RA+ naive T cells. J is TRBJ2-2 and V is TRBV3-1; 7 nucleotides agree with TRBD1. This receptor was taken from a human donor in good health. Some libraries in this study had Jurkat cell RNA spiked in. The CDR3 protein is CASSQFPGQNTGELSF. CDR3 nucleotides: TGTGCCAGCAGCCAATTTCCGGGACAGAACACCGGGGAGCTGTCTTTT.